This T cell receptor beta chain stems from a study of T cells after yellow fever vaccination. The wider study: SMART-Seq v4 Ultra Low Input served to prepare low-cell-number fractions. Study results and caveats: A weaker but faster secondary response was observed, peaking on day 5 versus 15. The booster response re-showed most primary clones: 96% CD4, approximately 85% CD8.

In making TCR cDNA, 5'RACE template switching added a universal primer site and UMIs to it. TCRdb redid the calling of the 5' RACE reads with MiXCR, one entry per CDR3 protein. The sample shows 300,000 to 450,000 distinct CDR3 sequences, roughly 8.6% of them seen only once. This clonotype was found a few times. The antigen is undetermined. Germline CDR1 reads MNHEY; CDR2 reads SVGEGT. J gave up 5 bases and V 2 bases, and 5 bases lay outside the gene matches. The CDR3 consists of 15 residues. This sequence originates from a man in his late teens or twenties who received the YFV17D yellow fever vaccine. The material sequenced was PBMCs, taken roughly 45 days after the first yellow fever vaccination. This sequence joins TRBV6-2 or TRBV6-3 and TRBJ2-1; TRBD2 matches 8 bases. The DNA for the CDR3 is TGTGCCAGCAGTTACGGCGGGGGGCCTCACAATGAGCAGTTCTTC. Translation gives CASSYGGGPHNEQFF.